The 6 T cell receptor beta chains presented below share a single source sample, sequenced in a study of CD8 T cells in Susac syndrome. Random hexamers primed reverse transcription of about 0.45 to 1 ug RNA. Each CDR3 protein is one row after TCRdb ran MiXCR on the immunoSEQ multiplex PCR reads. The table lists fewer than 300,000 distinct CDR3 sequences, around 84% of them singletons. Sequencing was done on a sample of CD8+ T cells from PBMCs. The receptors stem from a human donor with multiple sclerosis.

This chain joins TRBV6-1 and TRBJ2-3; D uncertain. Per germline, CDR1 MNHNS and CDR2 SASEGT. V lost 2 bases and J 1 base, leaving 10 bases between the germline ends. This CDR3 spans 15 amino acids. CDR3 DNA sequence: TGTGCCAGCAGTGAACGGTCAACCGGCACAGATACGCAGTATTTT. Residues: CASSERSTGTDTQYF.

This chain links TRBV3-1 with TRBJ2-1, with no clear D. Germline assignment: CDR1 LGHDT and CDR2 YNNKEL (reference sequence). The length of the CDR3 is 14 residues. V dropped 3 bases and J dropped 0 bases, with 6 bases sitting between them. Here the CDR3 DNA reads TGTGCCAGCAGCCATATCAGCTCCTACAATGAGCAGTTCTTC. It specifies CASSHISSYNEQFF.

This sequence joins TRBV12-3 or TRBV12-4 and TRBJ2-7; D is possibly TRBD2 (5 bases). This CDR3 comprises 14 residues. V lost 8 bases, J lost 0 bases, and 14 bases lay in between. The CDR3 spells CASVDEGHSYEQYF. The CDR3 DNA reads TGTGCCAGCGTTGATGAGGGCCACTCCTACGAGCAGTACTTC.

The V gene is TRBV20-1, the J gene TRBJ2-2, with 8 nucleotides matching TRBD1. CDR1 and CDR2 (germline): DFQATT, SNEGSKA (reference sequence). CDR3 length: 13 residues. Trimming cost V 0 bases and J 7 bases; bases outside gene matches: 1. DNA for the CDR3: TGCAGTGCTAGAGACAGGGGGCGCGGGGAGCTGTTTTTT. Amino acid sequence: CSARDRGRGELFF.

The chain links TRBV15 to TRBJ2-1; TRBD2 aligns across 8 bases. Per the germline V gene, CDR1 is LNHNV and CDR2 is YYDKDF (reference sequence). The CDR3 spans 17 residues. The V gene end was trimmed by 5 bases and the J gene end by 6 bases; junction bases not matched to a gene: 15. The CDR3, as DNA: TGTGCCACCAGCCATCCGAACCCGGGACTAGACCCCAATGAGCAGTTCTTC. This encodes CATSHPNPGLDPNEQFF.

The genes are TRBV5-4 and TRBJ1-1, with 7 bases matching TRBD1. V shed 2 bases and J 7 bases; nucleotides not matched to a gene: 5. Germline-derived CDR1 and CDR2 are SGHNT and YYREEE (reference sequence). The CDR3 consists of 13 residues. CDR3 in amino acids: CASSLGTAGEAFF. The DNA of the CDR3 is TGTGCCAGCAGCTTAGGGACAGCAGGTGAAGCTTTCTTT.